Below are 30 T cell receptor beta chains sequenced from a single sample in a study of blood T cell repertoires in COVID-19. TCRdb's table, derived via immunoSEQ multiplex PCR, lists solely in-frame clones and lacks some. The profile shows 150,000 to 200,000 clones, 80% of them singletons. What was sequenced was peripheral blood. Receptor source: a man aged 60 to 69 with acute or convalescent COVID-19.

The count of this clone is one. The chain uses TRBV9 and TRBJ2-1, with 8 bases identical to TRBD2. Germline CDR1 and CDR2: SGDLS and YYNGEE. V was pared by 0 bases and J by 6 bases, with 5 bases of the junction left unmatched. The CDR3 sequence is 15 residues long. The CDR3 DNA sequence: TGTGCCAGCAGCGTAGATAGCGGGAAAATCAATGAGCAGTTCTTC. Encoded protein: CASSVDSGKINEQFF.

As DNA, the CDR3 is TGTGCCAGCAGCGGGGGACTAGCGGGAGTGCTCAATGAGCAGTTCTTC. The encoded protein is CASSGGLAGVLNEQFF. The chain couples TRBV9 to TRBJ2-1; 14 bases line up with TRBD2. Germline CDR1 is SGDLS and CDR2 is YYNGEE. The J segment lost 6 bases and the V segment lost 3 bases, leaving 5 bases of the junction unmatched. The CDR3 loop spans 16 amino acids.

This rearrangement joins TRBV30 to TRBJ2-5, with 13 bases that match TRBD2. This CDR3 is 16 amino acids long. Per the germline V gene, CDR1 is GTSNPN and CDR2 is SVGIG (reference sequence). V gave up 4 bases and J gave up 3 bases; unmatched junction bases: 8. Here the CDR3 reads CAWNRLAGGFKETQYF. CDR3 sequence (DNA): TGTGCCTGGAATAGACTAGCGGGAGGTTTCAAAGAGACCCAGTACTTC.

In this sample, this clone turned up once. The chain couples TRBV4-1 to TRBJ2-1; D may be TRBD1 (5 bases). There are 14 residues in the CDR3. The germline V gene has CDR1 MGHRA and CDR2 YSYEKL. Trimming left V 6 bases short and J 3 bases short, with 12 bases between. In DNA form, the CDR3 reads TGCGCCAGCAGTCGAGCAGGGAACTACAATGAGCAGTTCTTC. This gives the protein CASSRAGNYNEQFF.

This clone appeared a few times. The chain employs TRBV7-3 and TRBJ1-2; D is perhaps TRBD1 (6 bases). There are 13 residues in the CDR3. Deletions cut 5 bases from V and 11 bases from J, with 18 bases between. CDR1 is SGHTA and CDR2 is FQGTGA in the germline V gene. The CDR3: CASSPDRREGYTF. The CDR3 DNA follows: TGTGCCAGCAGCCCCGACAGGCGCGAGGGGTACACCTTC.

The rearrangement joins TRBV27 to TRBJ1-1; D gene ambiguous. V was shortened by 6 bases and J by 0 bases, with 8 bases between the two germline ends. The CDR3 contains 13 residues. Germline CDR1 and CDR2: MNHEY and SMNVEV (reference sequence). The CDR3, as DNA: TGTGCCAGCAGCCGCACAGTGAACACTGAAGCTTTCTTT. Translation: CASSRTVNTEAFF.

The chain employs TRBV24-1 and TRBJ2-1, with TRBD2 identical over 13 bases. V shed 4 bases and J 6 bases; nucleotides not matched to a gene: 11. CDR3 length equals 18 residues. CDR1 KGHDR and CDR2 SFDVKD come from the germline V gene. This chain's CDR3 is CATSDPTSGGANRNEQFF. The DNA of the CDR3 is TGTGCCACCAGTGACCCTACTAGCGGGGGGGCCAATCGCAATGAGCAGTTCTTC.

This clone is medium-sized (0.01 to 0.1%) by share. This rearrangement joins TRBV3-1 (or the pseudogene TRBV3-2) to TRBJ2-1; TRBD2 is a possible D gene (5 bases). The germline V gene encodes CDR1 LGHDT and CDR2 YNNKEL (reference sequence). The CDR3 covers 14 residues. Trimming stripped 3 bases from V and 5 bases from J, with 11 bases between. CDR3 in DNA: TGTGCCAGCAGCCACCCGACACTAGACAATGAGCAGTTCTTC. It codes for CASSHPTLDNEQFF.

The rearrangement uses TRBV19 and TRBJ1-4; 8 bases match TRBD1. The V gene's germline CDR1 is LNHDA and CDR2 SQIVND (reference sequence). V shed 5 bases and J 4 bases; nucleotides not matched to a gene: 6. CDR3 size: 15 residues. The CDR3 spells CASSPRQGRNEKLFF. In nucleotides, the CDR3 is TGTGCCAGTAGTCCGAGACAGGGGCGTAATGAAAAACTGTTTTTT.

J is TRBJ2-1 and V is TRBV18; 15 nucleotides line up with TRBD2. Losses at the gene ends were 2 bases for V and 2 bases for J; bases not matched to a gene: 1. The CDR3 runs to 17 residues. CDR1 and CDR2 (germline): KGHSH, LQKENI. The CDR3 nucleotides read TGTGCCAGCTCACCAGGGACTAGCGGGGGGACCTACAATGAGCAGTTCTTC. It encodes CASSPGTSGGTYNEQFF.

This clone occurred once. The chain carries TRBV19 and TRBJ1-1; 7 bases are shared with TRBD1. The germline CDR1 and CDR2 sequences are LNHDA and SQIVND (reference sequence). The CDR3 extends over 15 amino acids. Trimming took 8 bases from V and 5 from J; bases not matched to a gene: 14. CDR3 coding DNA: TGTGCCAGTTCCAATGGCTACAGGGGAGGAACTGAAGCTTTCTTT. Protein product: CASSNGYRGGTEAFF.

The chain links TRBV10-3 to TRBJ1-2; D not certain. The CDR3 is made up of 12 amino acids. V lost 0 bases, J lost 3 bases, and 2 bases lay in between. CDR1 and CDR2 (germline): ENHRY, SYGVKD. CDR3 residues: CAISESDYGYTF. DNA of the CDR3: TGTGCCATCAGTGAGTCCGACTATGGCTACACCTTC.

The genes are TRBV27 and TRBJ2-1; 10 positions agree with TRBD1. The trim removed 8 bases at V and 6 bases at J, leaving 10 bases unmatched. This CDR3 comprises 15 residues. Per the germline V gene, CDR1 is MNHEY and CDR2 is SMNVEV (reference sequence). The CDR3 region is CASSDGTGVGNEQFF. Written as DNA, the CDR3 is TGTGCCAGCTCCGATGGGACAGGGGTCGGCAATGAGCAGTTCTTC.

The CDR3 is CASSPGTDPGLKPQHF. Here the CDR3 DNA reads TGTGCCAGCTCACCAGGCACGGACCCAGGGTTGAAGCCCCAGCATTTT. The J gene is TRBJ1-5, the V gene TRBV18, with TRBD1 as a possible D gene (5 bases). The V end lost 2 bases, the J end lost 8 bases, and 19 bases lay between the germline ends. In germline, CDR1 is KGHSH, CDR2 LQKENI. The CDR3 is 16 amino acids.

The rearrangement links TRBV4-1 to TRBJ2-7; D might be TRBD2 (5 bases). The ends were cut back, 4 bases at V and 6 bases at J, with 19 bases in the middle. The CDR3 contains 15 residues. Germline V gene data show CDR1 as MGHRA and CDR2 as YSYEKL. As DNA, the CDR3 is TGCGCCAGCAGCCCCGACCGAACGGGAACGGGCGAGCAGTACTTC. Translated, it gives CASSPDRTGTGEQYF.

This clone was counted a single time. The DNA of the CDR3 is TGTGCCAGCAGCTCGAGAGGCACAGATACGCAGTATTTT. The encoded protein is CASSSRGTDTQYF. The chain links TRBV5-6 to TRBJ2-3; D unclear. The V end lost 3 bases, the J end lost 1 base, and 6 bases lay between the germline ends. Germline values: CDR1 SGHDT, CDR2 YYEEEE. The length of the CDR3 is 13 residues. Full variable domain (outside the CDR3, taken from reference TRBV5-6 and TRBJ2-3): DAGVTQSPTHLIKTRGQQVTLRCSPKSGHDTVSWYQQALGQGPQFIFQYYEEEERQRGNFPDRFSGHQFPNYSSELNVNALLLGDSALYLCASSSRGTDTQYFGPGTRLTVL.

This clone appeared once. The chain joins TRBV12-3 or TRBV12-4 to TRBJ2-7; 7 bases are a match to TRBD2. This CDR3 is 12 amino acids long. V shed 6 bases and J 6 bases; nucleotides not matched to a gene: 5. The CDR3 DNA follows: TGTGCCAGCAGACGTAGCGGGCGCGAGCAGTACTTC. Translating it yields CASRRSGREQYF.

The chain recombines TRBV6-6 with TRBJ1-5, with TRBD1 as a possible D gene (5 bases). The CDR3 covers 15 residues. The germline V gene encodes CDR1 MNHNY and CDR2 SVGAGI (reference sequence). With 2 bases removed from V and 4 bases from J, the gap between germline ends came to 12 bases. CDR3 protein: CASSYRRGDNQPQHF. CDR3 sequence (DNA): TGTGCCAGCAGTTACCGTCGGGGGGATAATCAGCCCCAGCATTTT.

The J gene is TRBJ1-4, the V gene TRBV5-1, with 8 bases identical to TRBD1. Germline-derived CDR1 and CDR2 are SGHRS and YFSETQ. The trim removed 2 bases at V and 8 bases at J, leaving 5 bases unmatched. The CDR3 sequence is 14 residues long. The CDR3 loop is CASSFQGAEEKLFF. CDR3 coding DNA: TGCGCCAGCAGCTTCCAGGGGGCAGAGGAAAAACTGTTTTTT.

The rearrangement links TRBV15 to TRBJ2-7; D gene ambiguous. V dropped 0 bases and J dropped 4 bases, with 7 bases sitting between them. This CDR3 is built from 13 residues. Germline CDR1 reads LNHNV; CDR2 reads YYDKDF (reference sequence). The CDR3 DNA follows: TGTGCCACCAGCAGAGAAATCAGGTACGAGCAGTACTTC. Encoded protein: CATSREIRYEQYF. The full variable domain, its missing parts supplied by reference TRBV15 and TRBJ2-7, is DAMVIQNPRYQVTQFGKPVTLSCSQTLNHNVMYWYQQKSSQAPKLLFHYYDKDFNNEADTPDNFQSRRPNTSFCFLDIRSPGLGDTAMYLCATSREIRYEQYFGPGTRLTVT.

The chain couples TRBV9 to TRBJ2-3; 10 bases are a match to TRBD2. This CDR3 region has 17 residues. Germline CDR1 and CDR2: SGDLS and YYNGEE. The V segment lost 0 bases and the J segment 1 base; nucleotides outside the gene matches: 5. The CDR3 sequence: CASSVGASGSGTDTQYF. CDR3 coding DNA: TGTGCCAGCAGCGTAGGGGCTAGCGGGAGCGGCACAGATACGCAGTATTTT.

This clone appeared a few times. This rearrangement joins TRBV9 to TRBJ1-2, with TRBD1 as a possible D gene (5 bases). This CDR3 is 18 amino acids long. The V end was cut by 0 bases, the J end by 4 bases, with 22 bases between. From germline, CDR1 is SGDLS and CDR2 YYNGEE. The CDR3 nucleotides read TGTGCCAGCAGCGTAGGTTCCCAAACGGGGGGAGCGGCCTATGGCTACACCTTC. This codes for CASSVGSQTGGAAYGYTF.

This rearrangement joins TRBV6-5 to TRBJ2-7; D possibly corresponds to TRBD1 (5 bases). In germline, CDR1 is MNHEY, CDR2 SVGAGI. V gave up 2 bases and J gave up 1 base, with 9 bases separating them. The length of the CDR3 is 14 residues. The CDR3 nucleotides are TGTGCCAGCAGTTACAGGGGCAGATCCTACGAGCAGTACTTC. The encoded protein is CASSYRGRSYEQYF.

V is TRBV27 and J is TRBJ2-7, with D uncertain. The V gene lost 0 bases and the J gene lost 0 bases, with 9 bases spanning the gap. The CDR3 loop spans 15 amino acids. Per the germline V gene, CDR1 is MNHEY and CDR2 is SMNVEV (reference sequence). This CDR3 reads CASSLSLSSSYEQYF. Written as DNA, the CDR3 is TGTGCCAGCAGTTTATCCCTTTCTAGCTCCTACGAGCAGTACTTC.

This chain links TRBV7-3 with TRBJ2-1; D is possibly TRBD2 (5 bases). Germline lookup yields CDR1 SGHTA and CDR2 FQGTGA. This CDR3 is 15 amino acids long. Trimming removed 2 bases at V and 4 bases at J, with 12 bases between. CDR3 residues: CASSLSSSHYNEQFF. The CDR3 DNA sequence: TGTGCCAGCAGCTTATCTAGCTCCCATTACAATGAGCAGTTCTTC.

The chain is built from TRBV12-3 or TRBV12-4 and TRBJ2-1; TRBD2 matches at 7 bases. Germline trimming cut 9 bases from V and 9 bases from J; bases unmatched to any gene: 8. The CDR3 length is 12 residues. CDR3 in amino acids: CASGSTGGEQFF. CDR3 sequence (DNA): TGTGCCAGTGGGTCAACGGGGGGTGAGCAGTTCTTC.

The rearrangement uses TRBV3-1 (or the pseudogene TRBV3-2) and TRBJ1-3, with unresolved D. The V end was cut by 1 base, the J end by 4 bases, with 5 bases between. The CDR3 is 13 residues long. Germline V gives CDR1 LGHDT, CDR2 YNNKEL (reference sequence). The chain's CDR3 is CASSQGPGNTIYF. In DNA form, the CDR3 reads TGTGCCAGCAGCCAAGGGCCCGGAAACACCATATATTTT.

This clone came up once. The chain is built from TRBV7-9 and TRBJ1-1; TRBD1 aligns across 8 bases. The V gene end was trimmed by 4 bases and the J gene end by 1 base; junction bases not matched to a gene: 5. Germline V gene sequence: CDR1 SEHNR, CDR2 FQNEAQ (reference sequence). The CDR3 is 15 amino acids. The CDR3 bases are TGTGCCAGCAGCTCACATGGACAGGGGAACACTGAAGCTTTCTTT. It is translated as CASSSHGQGNTEAFF. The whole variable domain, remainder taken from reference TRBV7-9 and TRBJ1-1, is DTGVSQNPRHKITKRGQNVTFRCDPISEHNRLYWYRQTLGQGPEFLTYFQNEAQLEKSRLLSDRFSAERPKGSFSTLEIQRTEQGDSAMYLCASSSHGQGNTEAFFGQGTRLTVV.

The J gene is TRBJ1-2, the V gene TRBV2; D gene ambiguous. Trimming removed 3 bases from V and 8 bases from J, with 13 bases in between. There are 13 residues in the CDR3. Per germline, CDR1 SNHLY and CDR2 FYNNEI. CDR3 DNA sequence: TGTGCCAGCAGTGAGGGCCCGAATGGGGGCTACACCTTC. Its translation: CASSEGPNGGYTF.

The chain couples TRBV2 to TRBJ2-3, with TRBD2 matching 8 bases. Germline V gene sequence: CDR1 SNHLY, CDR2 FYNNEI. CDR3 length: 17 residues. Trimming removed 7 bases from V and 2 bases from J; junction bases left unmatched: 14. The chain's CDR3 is CASTGGGRTFDTDTQYF. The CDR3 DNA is TGTGCCAGCACCGGTGGCGGGAGGACCTTCGACACAGATACGCAGTATTTT.